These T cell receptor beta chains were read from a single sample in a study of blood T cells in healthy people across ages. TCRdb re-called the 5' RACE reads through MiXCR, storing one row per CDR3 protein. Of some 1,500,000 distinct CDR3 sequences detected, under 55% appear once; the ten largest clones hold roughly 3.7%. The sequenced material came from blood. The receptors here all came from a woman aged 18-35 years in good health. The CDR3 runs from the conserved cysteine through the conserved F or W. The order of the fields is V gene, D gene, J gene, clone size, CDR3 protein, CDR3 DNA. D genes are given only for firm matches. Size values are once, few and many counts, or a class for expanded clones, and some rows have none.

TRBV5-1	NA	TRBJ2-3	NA	CASSLEGQAATDTQYF	TGCGCCAGCAGCTTGGAGGGGCAGGCGGCCACAGATACGCAGTATTTT
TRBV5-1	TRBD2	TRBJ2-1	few	CASSFGLAGGTGNEQFF	TGCGCCAGCAGCTTCGGACTAGCGGGAGGTACTGGCAATGAGCAGTTCTTC
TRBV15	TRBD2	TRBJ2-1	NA	CATSKPTSGRPYNEQFF	TGTGCCACCAGCAAACCGACTAGCGGGAGGCCCTACAATGAGCAGTTCTTC
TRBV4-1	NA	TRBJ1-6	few	CASSYTSQVENSPLHF	TGCGCCAGCAGCTATACCTCCCAAGTCGAGAATTCACCCCTCCACTTT
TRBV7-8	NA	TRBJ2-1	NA	CASSLMGEHTVSYNEQFF	TGTGCCAGCAGCCTTATGGGAGAGCATACCGTATCCTACAATGAGCAGTTCTTC
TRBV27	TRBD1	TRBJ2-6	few	CASSTGQGGKTNVLTF	TGTGCCAGCAGTACCGGACAGGGTGGTAAGACCAACGTCCTGACTTTC
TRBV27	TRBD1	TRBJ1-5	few	CASSLTGTGPNQPQHF	TGTGCCAGCAGTTTAACAGGGACAGGGCCCAATCAGCCCCAGCATTTT
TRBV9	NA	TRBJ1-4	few	CASSVGGLAKEKLFF	TGTGCCAGCAGCGTAGGAGGGTTGGCTAAGGAAAAACTGTTTTTT
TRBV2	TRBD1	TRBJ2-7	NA	CAGSSRRTGSSYEQYF	TGTGCCGGCAGTTCCCGCCGGACAGGGAGCTCCTACGAGCAGTACTTC
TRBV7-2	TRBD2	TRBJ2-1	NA	CASSPSGTRGNEQFF	TGTGCCAGCAGCCCTTCCGGGACTAGGGGCAATGAGCAGTTCTTC
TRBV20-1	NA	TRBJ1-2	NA	CSAWGSPSYTF	TGCAGTGCTTGGGGCAGTCCGAGCTACACCTTC
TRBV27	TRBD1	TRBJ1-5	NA	CASRPYRGSQPQHF	TGTGCCAGCAGACCTTACAGGGGATCTCAGCCCCAGCATTTT
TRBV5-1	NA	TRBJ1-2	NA	CASSFGQMNEGYTF	TGCGCCAGCAGCTTCGGACAGATGAACGAGGGCTACACCTTC
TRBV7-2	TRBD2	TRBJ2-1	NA	CASSLVGSTGGLGEQFF	TGTGCCAGCAGCTTAGTCGGATCGACGGGGGGGCTGGGTGAGCAGTTCTTC
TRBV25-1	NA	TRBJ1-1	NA	CASSEVGAQGAFF	TGTGCCAGCAGTGAAGTGGGGGCCCAGGGCGCTTTCTTT
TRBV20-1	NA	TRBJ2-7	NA	CSASGGKDEQYF	TGCAGTGCTAGCGGGGGAAAAGACGAGCAGTACTTC
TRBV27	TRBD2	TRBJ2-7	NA	CASSSTPSGSSYEQYF	TGTGCCAGCAGTTCAACACCGAGCGGGAGCTCCTACGAGCAGTACTTC
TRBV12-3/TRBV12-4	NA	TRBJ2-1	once	CASRFLPNEQFF	TGTGCCAGCAGGTTTCTGCCAAATGAGCAGTTCTTC
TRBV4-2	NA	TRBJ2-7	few	CASSQDSQGGYEQYF	TGTGCCAGCAGCCAAGATTCGCAGGGGGGTTACGAGCAGTACTTC
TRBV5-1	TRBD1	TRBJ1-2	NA	CASSFRTGANYGYTF	TGCGCCAGCAGCTTTCGGACAGGGGCGAACTATGGCTACACCTTC
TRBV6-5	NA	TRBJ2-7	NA	CASSSAGVGQRYEQYF	TGTGCCAGCAGTAGTGCCGGTGTTGGACAGCGCTACGAGCAGTACTTC
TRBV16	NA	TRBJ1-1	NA	CASSQWAGGETEAFF	TGTGCCAGCAGCCAATGGGCGGGCGGAGAGACTGAAGCTTTCTTT
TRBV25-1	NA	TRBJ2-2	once	CASSESGGRSTGELFF	TGTGCCAGCAGTGAAAGTGGAGGCAGGTCCACCGGGGAGCTGTTTTTT
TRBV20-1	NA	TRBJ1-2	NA	CSARALLGGVNYGYTF	TGCAGTGCTAGAGCTCTGCTCGGGGGCGTGAACTATGGCTACACCTTC
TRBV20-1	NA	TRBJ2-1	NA	CSARGLVGREQFF	TGCAGTGCTAGAGGACTAGTCGGCCGTGAGCAGTTCTTC
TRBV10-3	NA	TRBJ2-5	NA	CAISERGLPNNEQYF	TGTGCCATCAGTGAACGGGGGCTACCCAACAATGAGCAGTACTTC
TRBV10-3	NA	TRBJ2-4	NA	CAISDTENIQYF	TGTGCCATCAGTGACACAGAAAACATTCAGTACTTC
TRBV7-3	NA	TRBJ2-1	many	CASSLGQPYNEQFF	TGTGCCAGCAGCTTAGGACAGCCCTACAATGAGCAGTTCTTC
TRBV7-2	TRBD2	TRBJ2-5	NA	CASSLVGTSGSLTAETQYF	TGTGCCAGCAGCTTAGTCGGGACTAGCGGGAGCTTGACGGCTGAGACCCAGTACTTC
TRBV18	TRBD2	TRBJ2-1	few	CASSRTSGSLHEQFF	TGTGCCAGCTCACGAACTAGCGGGAGTTTGCATGAGCAGTTCTTC
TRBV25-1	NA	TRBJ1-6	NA	CASSEPYRAPLHF	TGTGCCAGCAGTGAGCCCTACAGAGCACCCCTCCACTTT
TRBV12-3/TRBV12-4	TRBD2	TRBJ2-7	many	CASSFLAGVYEQYF	TGTGCCAGCAGTTTCTTAGCGGGAGTCTACGAGCAGTACTTC
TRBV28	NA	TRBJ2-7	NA	CASRPRGIYEQYF	TGTGCCAGCAGGCCCCGAGGGATCTACGAGCAGTACTTC
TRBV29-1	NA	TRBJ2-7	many	CSVVLGNRKGEQYF	TGCAGCGTTGTGTTGGGAAATCGGAAAGGCGAGCAGTACTTC
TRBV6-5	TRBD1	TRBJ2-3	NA	CASSNPGQGTTDTQYF	TGTGCCAGCAGTAACCCGGGACAGGGTACCACAGATACGCAGTATTTT
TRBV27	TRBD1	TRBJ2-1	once	CASREPGQDNEQFF	TGTGCCAGCAGGGAACCGGGACAGGACAATGAGCAGTTCTTC
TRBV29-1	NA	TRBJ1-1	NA	CSVAGTLVTEAFF	TGCAGCGTTGCCGGGACCTTAGTCACAGAAGCTTTCTTT
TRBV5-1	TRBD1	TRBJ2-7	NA	CASAETGEHEQYF	TGCGCCAGTGCCGAGACAGGGGAGCACGAGCAGTACTTC
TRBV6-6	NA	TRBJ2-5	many	CASSPLRLEETQYF	TGTGCCAGCAGTCCCCTCCGTTTGGAAGAGACCCAGTACTTC
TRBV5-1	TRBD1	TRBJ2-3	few	CASSLRPGQGTDTQYF	TGCGCCAGCAGCTTAAGACCGGGACAGGGCACAGATACGCAGTATTTT
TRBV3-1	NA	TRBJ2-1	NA	CASSPGTREQFF	TGTGCCAGCAGCCCCGGGACGCGTGAGCAGTTCTTC
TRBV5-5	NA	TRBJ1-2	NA	CASSLLRGAYGHTF	TGTGCCAGCAGCTTGTTGAGGGGCGCCTATGGCCACACCTTC
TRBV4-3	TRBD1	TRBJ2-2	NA	CASSLRTGTNTGELFF	TGCGCCAGCAGCCTCCGGACAGGGACGAACACCGGGGAGCTGTTTTTT
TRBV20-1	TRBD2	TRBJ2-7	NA	CSAPGLAGDHPTKQYF	TGCAGTGCCCCAGGCCTAGCGGGGGACCATCCTACGAAGCAGTACTTC
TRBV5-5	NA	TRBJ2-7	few	CASSWGLSSYEQYF	TGTGCCAGCAGCTGGGGACTGAGCTCCTACGAGCAGTACTTC
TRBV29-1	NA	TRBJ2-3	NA	CSVRLILADTQYF	TGCAGCGTTCGATTGATCCTGGCAGATACGCAGTATTTT
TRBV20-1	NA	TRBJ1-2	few	CSARDLNRGHYGYTF	TGCAGTGCTAGAGATCTCAATCGCGGACACTATGGCTACACCTTC
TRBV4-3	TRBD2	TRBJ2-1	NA	CASSQDPGLIWAEQFF	TGCGCCAGCAGCCAAGACCCGGGACTAATCTGGGCTGAGCAGTTCTTC
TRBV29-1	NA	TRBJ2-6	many	CSGLSSGANVLTF	TGCAGCGGTCTTAGCTCTGGGGCCAACGTCCTGACTTTC
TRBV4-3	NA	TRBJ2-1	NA	CASSQDWQGAYNEQFF	TGCGCCAGCAGCCAAGATTGGCAGGGCGCCTACAATGAGCAGTTCTTC
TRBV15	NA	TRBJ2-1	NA	CATSRGQNYEQFF	TGTGCCACCAGCAGAGGGCAGAATTACGAGCAGTTCTTC
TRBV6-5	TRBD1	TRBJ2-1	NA	CASSYTTPGQGGHNEQFF	TGTGCCAGCAGTTACACCACCCCGGGACAGGGGGGCCACAATGAGCAGTTCTTC